Listed below are T cell receptor beta chains from one sample, sequenced in a study of cytomegalovirus exposure and HLA in healthy donors. Clones were sequenced by immunoSEQ multiplex PCR, and TCRdb holds only the in-frame ones, with some missing. The repertoire has 90,000 to 100,000 clones, less than 10% of them found once; the top ten carry 4.5% to 6.5%. The specimen sequenced was PBMCs. The source is a middle-aged man in good health and CMV-seropositive. CDR3s include the opening cysteine and the closing phenylalanine or tryptophan. The order of the fields is clone size, D gene, J gene, V gene, CDR3 protein, CDR3 DNA. The D gene is left open where the match is weak. The size entry is marked missing in some rows and otherwise reads once, few, many or a size class.

once . TRBJ1-5 TRBV28 CASSFGRVRSNQPQHF TGTGCCAGCAGTTTTGGGCGTGTTAGAAGCAATCAGCCCCAGCATTTT
few TRBD1 TRBJ2-7 TRBV14 CASSLTGADEQYF TGTGCCAGCAGCCTGACAGGGGCGGACGAGCAGTACTTC
few . TRBJ2-2 TRBV7-9 CASEIARVAGELFF TGTGCCAGCGAAATTGCGCGCGTGGCCGGGGAGCTGTTTTTT
. . TRBJ2-7 TRBV5-1 CASSLSGVYSYEQYF TGCGCCAGCAGCTTGTCGGGAGTTTACTCCTACGAGCAGTACTTC
few . TRBJ2-1 TRBV9 CASSVDGRHEQFF TGTGCCAGCAGCGTAGACGGGAGACACGAGCAGTTCTTC
. . TRBJ1-1 TRBV6-1 CASSEGADPEAFF TGTGCCAGCAGTGAAGGGGCCGACCCTGAAGCTTTCTTT
few TRBD1 TRBJ1-5 TRBV5-4 CASSLGGQGKPQHF TGTGCCAGCAGCTTGGGGGGACAGGGCAAGCCCCAGCATTTT
. . TRBJ2-1 TRBV7-2 CASSLVGGRQGQQFF TGTGCCAGCAGCTTAGTCGGGGGAAGACAGGGACAGCAGTTCTTC
. . TRBJ2-1 TRBV5-6 CASSLVGVYNEQFF TGTGCCAGCAGCTTGGTAGGAGTCTACAATGAGCAGTTCTTC
few TRBD2 TRBJ2-1 TRBV11-3 CASAEAGGLNEQFF TGTGCCAGCGCGGAAGCGGGAGGGCTCAATGAGCAGTTCTTC
few . TRBJ1-4 TRBV6-6 CASSGRQREKLFF TGTGCCAGCTCAGGCAGGCAGAGAGAAAAACTGTTTTTT
once . TRBJ2-2 TRBV27 CASSLEGADTGELFF TGTGCCAGCAGTTTAGAGGGAGCGGACACCGGGGAGCTGTTTTTT
few . TRBJ2-7 TRBV28 CASSPRLARTGEQYF TGTGCCAGCAGTCCCAGGCTAGCGCGAACGGGGGAGCAGTACTTC
. TRBD1 TRBJ1-1 TRBV19 CASSRQGSGTEAFF TGTGCCAGTAGTAGACAGGGGAGCGGCACTGAAGCTTTCTTT
. . TRBJ2-5 TRBV18 CASSSSRETQYF TGTGCCAGCTCCTCTTCGAGGGAGACCCAGTACTTC
few . TRBJ1-1 TRBV9 CASSPYGKLAWTEAFF TGTGCCAGCAGCCCGTACGGGAAACTCGCTTGGACTGAAGCTTTCTTT
few TRBD1 TRBJ2-6 TRBV5-1 CASSLSGTGEGWANVLTF TGCGCCAGCAGCTTGTCCGGGACAGGAGAAGGGTGGGCCAACGTCCTGACTTTC
few TRBD2 TRBJ2-2 TRBV7-2 CASSLSGGGSGELFF TGTGCCAGCAGCCTTAGCGGGGGTGGGTCCGGGGAGCTGTTTTTT
few . TRBJ2-7 TRBV5-1 CASSLVGAGYEQYF TGCGCCAGCAGCTTGGTAGGGGCAGGGTACGAGCAGTACTTC
. . TRBJ2-1 TRBV2 CASSFGQPNYNEQFF TGTGCCAGCAGTTTTGGACAGCCAAACTACAATGAGCAGTTCTTC
. . TRBJ2-5 TRBV7-9 CASSLVQSQETQYF TGTGCCAGCAGCTTAGTCCAGTCTCAAGAGACCCAGTACTTC
. TRBD1 TRBJ1-1 TRBV18 CASSRQGERTEAFF TGTGCCAGCTCACGACAGGGTGAGAGGACTGAAGCTTTCTTT
. . TRBJ2-5 TRBV6-5 CASSYWTSQETQYF TGTGCCAGCAGTTACTGGACAAGCCAAGAGACCCAGTACTTC
. TRBD1 TRBJ2-7 TRBV25-1 CASSETGGTYEQYF TGTGCCAGCAGTGAGACAGGGGGGACCTACGAGCAGTACTTC
. . TRBJ1-4 TRBV6-1 CASSGGSKATNEKLFF TGTGCCAGCAGTGGAGGAAGTAAAGCAACTAATGAAAAACTGTTTTTT
. . TRBJ2-1 TRBV19 CASSIGGYNEQFF TGTGCCAGTAGTATTGGAGGGTACAATGAGCAGTTCTTC
. . TRBJ1-5 TRBV5-1 CASSLAGGVNQPQHF TGCGCCAGCAGCTTGGCCGGCGGGGTTAATCAGCCCCAGCATTTT
many TRBD2 TRBJ2-3 TRBV7-2 CASSFLAGGPPDTQYF TGTGCCAGCAGCTTCTTAGCGGGAGGGCCCCCAGATACGCAGTATTTT
few . TRBJ1-1 TRBV6-4 CASSRGAETEAFF TGTGCCAGCAGCCGGGGGGCCGAGACTGAAGCTTTCTTT
. . TRBJ2-7 TRBV2 CADSQGLEREQYF TGTGCCGATTCACAGGGTTTAGAAAGGGAGCAGTACTTC
. . TRBJ2-3 TRBV7-2 CASSLAYTDTQYF TGTGCCAGCAGCTTAGCCTACACAGATACGCAGTATTTT
few TRBD2 TRBJ2-7 TRBV9 CASSAGLAAYEQYF TGTGCCAGCAGCGCGGGACTAGCGGCCTACGAGCAGTACTTC
. TRBD2 TRBJ2-3 TRBV5-4 CASSLDAGGSTDTQYF TGTGCCAGCAGCTTGGACGCGGGAGGATCCACAGATACGCAGTATTTT
few TRBD1 TRBJ1-3 TRBV6-6 CASSYGQGSTGNTIYF TGTGCCAGCAGTTACGGACAGGGGTCAACTGGAAACACCATATATTTT
. . TRBJ2-1 TRBV18 CASSPRLESYNEQFF TGTGCCAGCTCACCCAGACTAGAATCCTACAATGAGCAGTTCTTC
. TRBD1 TRBJ2-4 TRBV6-5 CASRGTGDKNIQYF TGTGCCAGCAGGGGGACAGGGGACAAAAACATTCAGTACTTC
many . TRBJ1-4 TRBV4-3 CASSQRSTGESLFF TGCGCCAGCAGCCAACGCTCCACAGGCGAGAGTCTGTTTTTT
. TRBD2 TRBJ2-7 TRBV28 CASSLAGTSGREQYF TGTGCCAGCAGTTTAGCAGGGACTAGCGGGAGGGAGCAGTACTTC
. . TRBJ1-3 TRBV4-1 CASSLEGQGSGNTIYF TGCGCCAGCAGCCTCGAAGGGCAGGGATCGGGAAACACCATATATTTT
. TRBD1 TRBJ2-7 TRBV5-5 CASSVRGREQYF TGTGCCAGCAGCGTCAGGGGGAGAGAGCAGTACTTC
few TRBD1 TRBJ1-5 TRBV5-1 CASSRDRNQPQHF TGCGCCAGCAGCCGGGACAGGAATCAGCCCCAGCATTTT
few . TRBJ1-3 TRBV2 CASTHRGRNSGNTIYF TGTGCCAGCACTCACCGGGGGAGGAACTCTGGAAACACCATATATTTT
. TRBD1 TRBJ2-7 TRBV7-8 CASTNRDRDEQYF TGTGCCAGCACCAACCGGGACAGGGACGAGCAGTACTTC
. TRBD2 TRBJ2-5 TRBV7-9 CASSPIRLAGPQETQYF TGTGCCAGCAGCCCAATCCGACTAGCGGGGCCACAAGAGACCCAGTACTTC
. TRBD2 TRBJ2-7 TRBV27 CASSLSSGTFSYEQYF TGTGCCAGCAGTTTAAGCAGCGGGACCTTCTCCTACGAGCAGTACTTC
. . TRBJ1-5 TRBV6-1 CASSEAWGKGGNQPQHF TGTGCCAGCAGTGAAGCGTGGGGTAAGGGAGGCAATCAGCCCCAGCATTTT
few . TRBJ1-2 TRBV7-9 CASSLSGSSPGYGYTF TGTGCCAGCAGCTTAAGCGGTAGCTCCCCTGGCTATGGCTACACCTTC
few TRBD2 TRBJ2-3 TRBV7-2 CANSPEGLARFTDTQYF TGTGCCAACAGCCCCGAGGGACTAGCGAGATTCACAGATACGCAGTATTTT
. . TRBJ2-3 TRBV29-1 CSVEARLTQYF TGCAGCGTTGAGGCGAGGTTGACGCAGTATTTT
. . TRBJ2-7 TRBV20-1 CSARAGLMQYF TGCAGTGCCCGAGCAGGCTTAATGCAGTACTTC
few TRBD2 TRBJ2-5 TRBV28 CASTPGGGETQYF TGTGCCAGCACCCCTGGCGGGGGGGAGACCCAGTACTTC
few . TRBJ2-7 TRBV11-2 CASSPLDIGYEQYF TGTGCCAGCAGCCCCTTGGATATCGGGTACGAGCAGTACTTC